Each of the 13 T cell receptor beta chains below was sequenced from the same sample in a study of shared clonotypes between healthy human individuals. Generated by immunoSEQ multiplex PCR, the TCRdb table keeps only in-frame clones and is missing some. The sample has about 2,500,000 clones; approximately 90% are singletons. The sample was naive CD4+ T cells sorted from blood. As to subset: CD45RA+ positively selected. These receptor sequences come from a man between 18 and 29 years old in good health.

CDR3 sequence (DNA): TGTGCCAGTAGTATAGACATCATGAACTATGGCTACACCTTC. It codes for CASSIDIMNYGYTF. V and J are TRBV19 and TRBJ1-2; D not resolved. This CDR3 is 14 amino acids long. The V end lost 0 bases, the J end lost 2 bases, and 7 bases lay between the germline ends. Germline V gene lookup returns CDR1 LNHDA and CDR2 SQIVND (reference sequence).

The rearrangement links TRBV7-2 to TRBJ2-3; 8 bases line up with TRBD2. Trimming cost V 3 bases and J 2 bases; bases outside gene matches: 1. The CDR3 spans 14 residues. Germline V lookup: CDR1 SGHTA, CDR2 FQGNSA. The chain's CDR3 is CASSFSGTTDTQYF. The CDR3 DNA follows: TGTGCCAGCAGCTTTAGCGGGACCACAGATACGCAGTATTTT.

This rearrangement joins TRBV28 to TRBJ2-1; maybe TRBD2 (5 bases). In germline, CDR1 is MDHEN, CDR2 SYDVKM. Trimming pared 2 bases from V and 4 bases from J, leaving 15 bases between. The CDR3 length is 16 residues. The CDR3 reads CASSLNYGKAYNEQFF. CDR3 nucleotides: TGTGCCAGCAGTTTAAATTACGGGAAGGCGTACAATGAGCAGTTCTTC. Complete variable domain (other parts from reference TRBV28 and TRBJ2-1): DVKVTQSSRYLVKRTGEKVFLECVQDMDHENMFWYRQDPGLGLRLIYFSYDVKMKEKGDIPEGYSVSREKKERFSLILESASTNQTSMYLCASSLNYGKAYNEQFFGPGTRLTVL.

This chain joins TRBV6-5 and TRBJ2-2; 8 bases agree with TRBD2. The CDR3 consists of 15 residues. V dropped 5 bases and J dropped 7; count of bases not matched to a gene: 9. Germline V gene lookup returns CDR1 MNHEY and CDR2 SVGAGI. The CDR3 nucleotides are TGTGCCAGCAGTGCCCGACGGGGGGGGATCGGGGAGCTGTTTTTT. Translating it yields CASSARRGGIGELFF.

The chain links TRBV5-1 to TRBJ1-6; perhaps TRBD1 as D (5 bases). Germline values: CDR1 SGHRS, CDR2 YFSETQ. CDR3 length equals 16 residues. V shed 3 bases and J shed 7 bases, with 17 bases lying between them. This chain's CDR3 is CASSWGETDTNSPLHF. The CDR3 bases are TGCGCCAGCAGCTGGGGGGAAACGGACACCAATTCACCCCTCCACTTT. Drawing the rest from reference TRBV5-1 and TRBJ1-6, the complete variable domain is KAGVTQTPRYLIKTRGQQVTLSCSPISGHRSVSWYQQTPGQGLQFLFEYFSETQRNKGNFPGRFSGRQFSNSRSEMNVSTLELGDSALYLCASSWGETDTNSPLHFGNGTRLTVT.

The rearrangement links TRBV18 to TRBJ2-2; 12 nucleotides match TRBD2. Germline V gene lookup returns CDR1 KGHSH and CDR2 LQKENI. CDR3 size: 16 residues. The trim removed 1 base at V and 4 bases at J, leaving 1 base unmatched. This CDR3 is CASSPLGLAGTGELFF. CDR3 nucleotide sequence: TGTGCCAGCTCACCACTGGGACTAGCGGGCACCGGGGAGCTGTTTTTT.

The chain employs TRBV2 and TRBJ2-1; D is perhaps TRBD1 or TRBD2 (6 bases each). CDR1 and CDR2 (germline): SNHLY, FYNNEI. The CDR3 totals 15 residues. The V end was cut by 10 bases, the J end by 8 bases, with 24 bases between. The CDR3 DNA reads as TGTGCCACCAAGGCCCAGGCCCTGGGGGGCGATGAGCAGTTCTTC. Translating gives CATKAQALGGDEQFF. The full variable domain, its missing parts supplied by reference TRBV2 and TRBJ2-1, is EPEVTQTPSHQVTQMGQEVILRCVPISNHLYFYWYRQILGQKVEFLVSFYNNEISEKSEIFDDQFSVERPDGSNFTLKIRSTKLEDSAMYFCATKAQALGGDEQFFGPGTRLTVL.

V gene TRBV19 combines with J gene TRBJ2-5, with 9 bases matching TRBD2. CDR1 and CDR2 (germline): LNHDA, SQIVND (reference sequence). CDR3 length: 15 amino acids. V dropped 3 bases and J dropped 2; count of bases not matched to a gene: 4. The CDR3 reads CASSMLAGWQETQYF. CDR3 bases: TGTGCCAGTAGTATGCTAGCGGGGTGGCAAGAGACCCAGTACTTC. The variable domain in full, completed from reference TRBV19 and TRBJ2-5, reads DGGITQSPKYLFRKEGQNVTLSCEQNLNHDAMYWYRQDPGQGLRLIYYSQIVNDFQKGDIAEGYSVSREKKESFPLTVTSAQKNPTAFYLCASSMLAGWQETQYFGPGTRLLVL.

The J gene is TRBJ2-7, the V gene TRBV5-4; 9 bases match TRBD1. Germline values: CDR1 SGHNT, CDR2 YYREEE (reference sequence). This CDR3 has 15 amino acids. After removal of 4 bases from V and 3 bases from J, the junction contained 8 bases not matched to a gene. CDR3 DNA: TGTGCCAGCAGCCCATCGGGACAGGGTGTCTACGAGCAGTACTTC. Its translation: CASSPSGQGVYEQYF.

The rearrangement uses TRBV18 and TRBJ2-6; D is undetermined. Germline CDR1 KGHSH, CDR2 LQKENI. Trimming shortened V by 4 bases and J by 4 bases, and 11 bases separated the two germline ends. This CDR3 has 15 amino acids. The CDR3 nucleotides are TGTGCCAGCTCACAGCAGACTGCGGGGGCCAACGTCCTGACTTTC. Amino acids: CASSQQTAGANVLTF.

V is TRBV19 and J is TRBJ1-3; possible D gene TRBD1, 6 bases. CDR3 size: 16 residues. Trimming cost V 6 bases and J 0 bases, with 15 bases left between them. The V gene's germline CDR1 is LNHDA and CDR2 SQIVND (reference sequence). The CDR3: CASSGRDISSGNTIYF. DNA for the CDR3: TGTGCCAGTAGCGGGAGGGACATTAGCTCTGGAAACACCATATATTTT.

V usage is TRBV28 and J usage is TRBJ1-1; possibly TRBD1 for D (6 bases). The germline V gene has CDR1 MDHEN and CDR2 SYDVKM. V was shortened by 2 bases and J by 1 base, with 8 bases between the two germline ends. CDR3 length equals 14 residues. This CDR3 is CASSLTRGNTEAFF. The CDR3 DNA sequence: TGTGCCAGCAGTTTAACCAGGGGGAACACTGAAGCTTTCTTT.

The chain's CDR3 is CASRPTSGRASEQFF. The CDR3 coding sequence is TGTGCCAGCAGGCCGACTAGCGGGAGGGCTAGTGAGCAGTTCTTC. The rearrangement links TRBV11-2 to TRBJ2-1; 14 nucleotides agree with TRBD2. From germline, CDR1 is SGHAT and CDR2 FQNNGV. Trimming at V came to 6 bases and at J to 9 bases, leaving 7 bases not matched to a gene. The CDR3 totals 15 residues.